The subject of this entry is one TCR beta chain. The antigen is undetermined. Germline CDR1 and CDR2: GTSNPN and SVGIG (reference sequence). The CDR3 length is 15 residues. The data stem from a study of CXCR3-negative and CXCR3-positive naive CD8 T cells. The study made its TRB cDNA libraries by 5' RACE, adding UMI labels. TCRdb reworked the 5' RACE reads into one entry per CDR3 protein, no DNA. Seen in this sample are some 110,000 distinct CDR3 sequences; the ten most common clones hold roughly 0.38%. Points from the study as a whole: Relative to CXCR3-negative naive cells, CXCR3-positive naive cells had more hydrophobic TRB CDR3s. Both naive subsets, CXCR3-negative and CXCR3-positive, displayed similar TRBV-TRBJ usage, unlike memory cells. Naive subsets did not differ in surface CD5, and the authors estimated TCR strength using properties of the TRB CDR3. Fresh PBMCs were used in most assays, and CXCR3 expression partially decreased after cryopreservation.

The material sequenced was naive CXCR3+ CD8+ T cells from blood. Subset described: CD45RO-CCR7+CD27+CD95- naive CD8+ T cells expressing CXCR3 (TNR3+). The receptor's source is a human donor in good health. Some clones in this sample may be carry-over from other donors' samples. The chain carries TRBV30 and TRBJ1-5; lacking DNA, the TRBD1 call made by TCRdb goes unchecked. The CDR3 is CAWRQGQGEHQPQHF. The full variable domain, with the rest looked up from reference TRBV30 and TRBJ1-5, is SQTIHQWPATLVQPVGSPLSLECTVEGTSNPNLYWYRQAAGRGLQLLFYSVGIGQISSEVPQNLSASRPQDRQFILSSKKLLLSDSGFYLCAWRQGQGEHQPQHFGDGTRLSIL.